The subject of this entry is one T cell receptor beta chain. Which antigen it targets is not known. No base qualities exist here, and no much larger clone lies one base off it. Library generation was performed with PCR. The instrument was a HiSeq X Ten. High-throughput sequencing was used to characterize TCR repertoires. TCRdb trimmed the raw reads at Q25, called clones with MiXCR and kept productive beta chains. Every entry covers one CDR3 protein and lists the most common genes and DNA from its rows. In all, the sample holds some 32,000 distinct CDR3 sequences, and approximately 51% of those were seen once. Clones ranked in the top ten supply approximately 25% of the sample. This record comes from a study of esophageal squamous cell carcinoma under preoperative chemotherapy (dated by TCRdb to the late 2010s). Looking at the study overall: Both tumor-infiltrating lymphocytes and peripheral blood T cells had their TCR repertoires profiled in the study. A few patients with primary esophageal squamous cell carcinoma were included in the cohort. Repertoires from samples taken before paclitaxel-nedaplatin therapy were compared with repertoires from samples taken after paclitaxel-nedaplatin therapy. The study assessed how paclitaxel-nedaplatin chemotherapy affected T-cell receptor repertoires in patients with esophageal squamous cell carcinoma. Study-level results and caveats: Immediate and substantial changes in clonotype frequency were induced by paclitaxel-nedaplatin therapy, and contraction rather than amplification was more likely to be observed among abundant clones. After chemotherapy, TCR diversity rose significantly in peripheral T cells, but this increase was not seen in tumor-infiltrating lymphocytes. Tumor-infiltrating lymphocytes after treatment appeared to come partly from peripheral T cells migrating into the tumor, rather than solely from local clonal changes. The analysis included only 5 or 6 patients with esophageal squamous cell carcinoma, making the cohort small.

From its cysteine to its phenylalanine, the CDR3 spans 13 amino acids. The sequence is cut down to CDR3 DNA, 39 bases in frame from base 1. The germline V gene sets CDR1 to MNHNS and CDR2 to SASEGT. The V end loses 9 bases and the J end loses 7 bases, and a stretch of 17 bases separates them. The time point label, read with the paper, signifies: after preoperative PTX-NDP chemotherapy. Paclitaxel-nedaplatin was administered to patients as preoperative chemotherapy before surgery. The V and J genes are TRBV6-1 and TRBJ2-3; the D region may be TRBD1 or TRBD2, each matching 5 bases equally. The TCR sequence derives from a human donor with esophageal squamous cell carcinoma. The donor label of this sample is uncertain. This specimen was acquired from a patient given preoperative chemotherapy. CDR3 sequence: CARGEVGKNTQYF. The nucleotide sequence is TGTGCCAGGGGGGAAGTAGGCAAAAATACGCAGTATTTT.